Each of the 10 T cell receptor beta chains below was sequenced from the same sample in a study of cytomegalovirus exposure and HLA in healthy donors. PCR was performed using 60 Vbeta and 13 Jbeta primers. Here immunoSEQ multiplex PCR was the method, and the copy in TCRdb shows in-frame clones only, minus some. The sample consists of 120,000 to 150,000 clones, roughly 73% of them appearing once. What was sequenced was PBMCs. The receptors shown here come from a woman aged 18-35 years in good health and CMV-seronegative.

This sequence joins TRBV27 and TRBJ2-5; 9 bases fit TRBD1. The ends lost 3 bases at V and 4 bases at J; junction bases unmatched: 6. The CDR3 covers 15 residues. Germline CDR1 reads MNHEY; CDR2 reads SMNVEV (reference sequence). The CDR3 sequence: CASSLGTGSSETQYF. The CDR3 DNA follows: TGTGCCAGCAGTTTGGGGACAGGGTCATCAGAGACCCAGTACTTC.

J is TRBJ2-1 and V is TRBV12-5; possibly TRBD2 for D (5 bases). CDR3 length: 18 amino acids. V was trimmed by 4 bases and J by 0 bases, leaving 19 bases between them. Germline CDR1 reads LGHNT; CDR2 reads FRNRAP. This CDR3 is CASGSIPSWGSSYNEQFF. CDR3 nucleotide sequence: TGTGCTAGTGGTTCGATCCCTAGCTGGGGTAGCTCCTACAATGAGCAGTTCTTC.

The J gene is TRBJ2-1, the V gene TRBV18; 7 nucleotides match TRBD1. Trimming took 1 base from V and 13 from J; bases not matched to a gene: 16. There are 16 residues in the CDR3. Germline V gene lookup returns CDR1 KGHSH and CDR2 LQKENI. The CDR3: CASSPQGAPHQGGQFF. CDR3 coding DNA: TGTGCCAGCTCACCACAGGGGGCGCCCCACCAAGGCGGTCAGTTCTTC.

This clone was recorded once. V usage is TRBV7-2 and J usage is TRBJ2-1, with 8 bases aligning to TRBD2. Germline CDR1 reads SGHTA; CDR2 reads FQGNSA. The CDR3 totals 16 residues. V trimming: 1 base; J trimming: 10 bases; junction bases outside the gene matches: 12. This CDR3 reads CASSLVPGGPVGEQFF. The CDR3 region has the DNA TGTGCCAGCAGCTTAGTGCCGGGAGGGCCGGTTGGGGAGCAGTTCTTC.

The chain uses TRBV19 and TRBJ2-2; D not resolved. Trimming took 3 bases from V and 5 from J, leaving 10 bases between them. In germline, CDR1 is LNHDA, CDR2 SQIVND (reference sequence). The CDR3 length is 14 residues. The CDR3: CASSINTMTGELFF. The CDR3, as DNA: TGTGCCAGTAGTATTAATACTATGACCGGGGAGCTGTTTTTT.

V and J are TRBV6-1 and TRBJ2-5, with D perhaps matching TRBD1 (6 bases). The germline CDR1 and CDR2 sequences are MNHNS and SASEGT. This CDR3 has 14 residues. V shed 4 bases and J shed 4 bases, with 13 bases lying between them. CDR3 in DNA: TGTGCCAGCAGTGCCGGACAGTCTCGAGAGACCCAGTACTTC. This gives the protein CASSAGQSRETQYF.

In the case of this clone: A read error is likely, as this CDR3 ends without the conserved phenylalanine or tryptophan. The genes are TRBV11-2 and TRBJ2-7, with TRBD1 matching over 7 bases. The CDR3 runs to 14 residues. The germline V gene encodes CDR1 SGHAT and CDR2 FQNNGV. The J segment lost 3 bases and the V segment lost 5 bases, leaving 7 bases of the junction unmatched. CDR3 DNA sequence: TGTGCCAGCAGCATTACAGGGGACCGCTACGAGCAGTACATC. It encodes CASSITGDRYEQYI.

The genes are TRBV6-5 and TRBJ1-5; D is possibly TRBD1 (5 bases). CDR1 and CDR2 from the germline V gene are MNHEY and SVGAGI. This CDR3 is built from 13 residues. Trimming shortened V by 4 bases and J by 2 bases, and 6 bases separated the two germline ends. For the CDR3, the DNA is TGTGCCAGCAGTTTACAGGGCAATCAGCCCCAGCATTTT. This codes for CASSLQGNQPQHF.

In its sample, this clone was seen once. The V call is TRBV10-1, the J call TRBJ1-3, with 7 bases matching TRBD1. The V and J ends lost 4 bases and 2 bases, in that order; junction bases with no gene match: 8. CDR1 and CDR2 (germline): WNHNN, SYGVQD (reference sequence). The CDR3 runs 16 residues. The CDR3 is CASSGGAGGTGNTIYF. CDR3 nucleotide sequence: TGCGCCAGCAGTGGAGGGGCAGGGGGGACTGGAAACACCATATATTTT.

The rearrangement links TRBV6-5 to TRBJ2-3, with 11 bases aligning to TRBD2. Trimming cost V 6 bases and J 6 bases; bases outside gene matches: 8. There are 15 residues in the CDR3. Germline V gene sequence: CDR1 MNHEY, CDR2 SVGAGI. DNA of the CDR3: TGTGCCAGCAGGCGGACTAGCGGGCCGCCGGATACGCAGTATTTT. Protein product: CASRRTSGPPDTQYF.